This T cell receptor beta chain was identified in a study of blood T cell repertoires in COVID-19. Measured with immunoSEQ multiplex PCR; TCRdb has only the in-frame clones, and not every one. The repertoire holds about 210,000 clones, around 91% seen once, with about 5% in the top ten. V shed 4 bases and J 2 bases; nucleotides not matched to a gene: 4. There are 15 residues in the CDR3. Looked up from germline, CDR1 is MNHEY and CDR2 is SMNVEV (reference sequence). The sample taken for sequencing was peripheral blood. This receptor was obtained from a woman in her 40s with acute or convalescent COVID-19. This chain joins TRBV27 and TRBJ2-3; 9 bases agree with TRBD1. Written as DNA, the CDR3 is TGTGCCAGCAGTTCCGGGACAGGGAACACAGATACGCAGTATTTT. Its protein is CASSSGTGNTDTQYF.